This TCR beta chain was recovered during a study of blood T cell repertoires in COVID-19. In the study overall: Acute and convalescent COVID-19 samples came from the United States, Italy and Spain. Sample material is recorded as cDNA or gDNA derived from T cells, B-cell-depleted T cells, or PBMCs.

How the authors handled the data: Amplification from reference gene primers served as the basis for estimated nucleated cell counts. This table comes from immunoSEQ multiplex PCR, and its TCRdb copy is limited to in-frame clones, with some not included. That table is the source of V, J and clone size, and D and trimming were worked out from the DNA. Seen here are 250,000 to 300,000 clones, around 85% observed once, and the top ten hold approximately 12%. Those enrolled in Seattle joined during active infection and were followed longitudinally afterward. The length of the CDR3 is 13 residues. The germline V gene encodes CDR1 WSHSY and CDR2 SAAADI. Deletions cut 7 bases from V and 1 base from J, with 10 bases between.

This clonotype was obtained from a woman under 40 with COVID-19, enrolled during active disease. Sequencing was carried out using peripheral blood. The genes are TRBV10-2 and TRBJ1-1; D gene unclear. Here the CDR3 DNA reads TGCGCCAGCACCCTAGACCGGAACACTGAAGCTTTCTTT. It translates to CASTLDRNTEAFF.